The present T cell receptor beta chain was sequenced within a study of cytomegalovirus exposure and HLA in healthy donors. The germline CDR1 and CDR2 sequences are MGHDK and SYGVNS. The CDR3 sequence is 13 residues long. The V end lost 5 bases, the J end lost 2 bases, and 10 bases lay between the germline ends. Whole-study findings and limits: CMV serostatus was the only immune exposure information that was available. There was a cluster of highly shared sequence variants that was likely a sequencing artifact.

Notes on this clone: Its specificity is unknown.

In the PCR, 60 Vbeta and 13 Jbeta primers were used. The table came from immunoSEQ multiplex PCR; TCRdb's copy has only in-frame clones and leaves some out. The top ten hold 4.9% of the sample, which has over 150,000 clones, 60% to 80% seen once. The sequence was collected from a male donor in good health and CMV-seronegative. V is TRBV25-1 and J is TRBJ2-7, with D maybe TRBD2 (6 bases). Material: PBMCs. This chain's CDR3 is CASSIGGAYEQYF. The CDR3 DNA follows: TGTGCCAGCAGTATCGGCGGGGCCTACGAGCAGTACTTC.